Below are 18 T cell receptor beta chains sequenced from a single sample in a study of T cells in Graves' hyperthyroidism and ophthalmopathy. RNA transcripts yielded amplified TCR beta CDR3 regions. HTBI primers were employed in a first-round RT-PCR of the TCR CDR3. TCRdb used MiXCR to reprocess the multiplex PCR reads, holding one entry per CDR3 protein. There are 700,000 or so distinct CDR3 sequences in the sample; roughly 17% occur only once, and approximately 8% lies in the top ten. What was sequenced was blood. Receptor source: a man aged 18 to 30 with Graves' hyperthyroidism.

This clonotype was observed at least ten times. The chain employs TRBV28 and TRBJ2-7, with D perhaps TRBD1 or TRBD2 (7 bases each). The germline V gene has CDR1 MDHEN and CDR2 SYDVKM. The V end lost 4 bases, the J end lost 3 bases, and 13 bases lay between the germline ends. The CDR3 runs to 14 residues. The CDR3 DNA sequence: TGTGCCAGCAGTTCCAGGGGGGGGGACTACGAGCAGTACTTC. Translating it yields CASSSRGGDYEQYF.

The sample holds many counts of this clonotype. The V gene is TRBV5-1, the J gene TRBJ2-7; possible D gene TRBD1, 6 bases. Trimming removed 7 bases from V and 1 base from J, with 12 bases in between. CDR3 length: 13 amino acids. Per germline, CDR1 SGHRS and CDR2 YFSETQ. CDR3 sequence reads: CASADRRSYEQYF. The CDR3 coding sequence is TGCGCCAGCGCCGACAGGAGATCCTACGAGCAGTACTTC.

The V call is TRBV6-2 or TRBV6-3, the J call TRBJ2-5; TRBD2 might be the D (5 bases). Trimming took off 2 bases at V and 1 base at J, with 8 bases between the two ends. The CDR3 runs to 14 residues. CDR1 is MNHEY, CDR2 SVGEGT, per germline. This CDR3 reads CASSYLDSQETQYF. In DNA, the CDR3 is TGTGCCAGCAGTTACCTGGACTCCCAAGAGACCCAGTACTTC.

The chain is built from TRBV20-1 and TRBJ2-4, with D perhaps matching TRBD2 (6 bases). Between the trimmed V and J ends, which lost 5 bases and 5 bases, there was a span of 16 bases. CDR3 length: 14 amino acids. Germline-derived CDR1 and CDR2 are DFQATT and SNEGSKA (reference sequence). DNA of the CDR3: TGCAGTGCTCCTACGGGGGTGGGGGAAAACATTCAGTACTTC. As protein: CSAPTGVGENIQYF.

This clonotype was counted at least ten times. The gene calls are TRBV7-9 and TRBJ1-4; 8 bases line up with TRBD1. Germline V lookup: CDR1 SEHNR, CDR2 FQNEAQ (reference sequence). With 5 bases clipped from V and 4 bases from J, the junction kept 6 bases outside the gene matches. The CDR3 consists of 15 residues. The CDR3 nucleotides read TGTGCCAGCAGCCCCGGGACAGGTTATAATGAAAAACTGTTTTTT. Amino acid sequence: CASSPGTGYNEKLFF. Full variable domain (outside the CDR3, taken from reference TRBV7-9 and TRBJ1-4): DTGVSQNPRHKITKRGQNVTFRCDPISEHNRLYWYRQTLGQGPEFLTYFQNEAQLEKSRLLSDRFSAERPKGSFSTLEIQRTEQGDSAMYLCASSPGTGYNEKLFFGSGTQLSVL.

This clonotype was seen a handful of times. J is TRBJ2-5 and V is TRBV9, with 11 bases matching TRBD1. The CDR3 is made up of 15 amino acids. V gave up 4 bases and J gave up 5 bases; unmatched junction bases: 7. The germline V gene encodes CDR1 SGDLS and CDR2 YYNGEE. The CDR3 loop reads CASSQGQGVEETQYF. CDR3 DNA sequence: TGTGCCAGCAGCCAGGGACAGGGGGTAGAGGAGACCCAGTACTTC.

This clonotype was seen only a few times. The chain employs TRBV7-9 and TRBJ1-6, with D maybe TRBD1 (5 bases). CDR3 length: 15 residues. Per germline, CDR1 SEHNR and CDR2 FQNEAQ (reference sequence). Trimming stripped 3 bases from V and 7 bases from J, with 13 bases between. The CDR3 bases are TGTGCCAGCAGCTTCACCGACAGCCTCAATTCACCCCTCCACTTT. Protein product: CASSFTDSLNSPLHF.

This clonotype has just a few counts. The rearrangement uses TRBV15 and TRBJ2-3; 14 positions agree with TRBD2. Germline assignment: CDR1 LNHNV and CDR2 YYDKDF (reference sequence). CDR3 size: 16 residues. The trim removed 4 bases at V and 4 bases at J, leaving 4 bases unmatched. The CDR3 loop is CATSTGTSGSPDTQYF. The CDR3 coding sequence is TGTGCCACCAGCACCGGGACTAGCGGGAGCCCAGATACGCAGTATTTT.

This clonotype has a handful of counts. The V gene is TRBV20-1, the J gene TRBJ1-5, with no clear D. The CDR3 totals 16 residues. Germline loops: CDR1 DFQATT, CDR2 SNEGSKA (reference sequence). Trimming pared 0 bases from V and 5 bases from J, leaving 17 bases between. As DNA, the CDR3 is TGCAGTGCTAGAGATACATACACCTGGTCCGATCAGCCCCAGCATTTT. Protein: CSARDTYTWSDQPQHF.

DNA of the CDR3: TGTGCCAGCTCACCTCTCCCGCCGGGGCTCTCTTTAGGGGCCAACGTCCTGACTTTC. It translates to CASSPLPPGLSLGANVLTF. The chain carries TRBV18 and TRBJ2-6, with D tentatively TRBD1 or TRBD2 (5 bases each). This CDR3 has 19 amino acids. Germline V lookup: CDR1 KGHSH, CDR2 LQKENI. V lost 3 bases and J lost 4, with 22 bases in between.

Only a few counts were recorded for this clonotype. The chain combines TRBV9 with TRBJ2-1; TRBD1 is a possible D gene (5 bases). From germline, CDR1 is SGDLS and CDR2 YYNGEE. The CDR3 runs to 14 residues. Between the trimmed V and J ends, which lost 0 bases and 5 bases, there was a span of 9 bases. For the CDR3, the DNA is TGTGCCAGCAGCGTAGGGGGCATCCACAATGAGCAGTTCTTC. Translation gives CASSVGGIHNEQFF.

This clonotype was recorded many times. V usage is TRBV18 and J usage is TRBJ2-1; D possibly matches TRBD1 or TRBD2 (6 bases each). V was clipped by 6 bases and J by 0 bases, with 18 bases between them. CDR3 length: 17 residues. CDR1 is KGHSH, CDR2 LQKENI, per germline. The CDR3 nucleotides read TGTGCCAGCTCTTCCTTCTGGGGGGCAAACTCCTACAATGAGCAGTTCTTC. Translating it yields CASSSFWGANSYNEQFF.

This clonotype was seen at least ten times. The V gene is TRBV27, the J gene TRBJ2-7, with a weak D call TRBD1 (6 bases). Trimming pared 2 bases from V and 5 bases from J, leaving 16 bases between. Germline V CDR1 and CDR2: MNHEY, SMNVEV (reference sequence). This CDR3 contains 15 residues. The CDR3 loop reads CASSLAPYRAHEQYF. The CDR3 DNA reads TGTGCCAGCAGTTTAGCCCCTTACAGGGCCCACGAGCAGTACTTC.

This clonotype was seen at least ten times. The chain employs TRBV7-2 and TRBJ2-7; D unclear. The CDR3 is made up of 14 amino acids. In germline, CDR1 is SGHTA, CDR2 FQGNSA. V was shortened by 1 base and J by 5 bases, with 12 bases between the two germline ends. For the CDR3, the DNA is TGTGCCAGCAGCTTAGATCCAGCAACCGACGAGCAGTACTTC. Its translation: CASSLDPATDEQYF.

The rearrangement links TRBV19 to TRBJ1-5; D gene unclear. V lost 6 bases to trimming and J lost 6 bases, with 12 bases between them. Germline V gene lookup returns CDR1 LNHDA and CDR2 SQIVND (reference sequence). This CDR3 comprises 13 residues. CDR3 in amino acids: CASRASPGQPQHF. For the CDR3, the DNA is TGTGCCAGTAGGGCAAGTCCGGGTCAGCCCCAGCATTTT.

This clonotype occurred a few times. The gene calls are TRBV6-2 or TRBV6-3 and TRBJ2-5, with 9 bases identical to TRBD2. Germline V gives CDR1 MNHEY, CDR2 SVGEGT. The CDR3 sequence is 16 residues long. Trimming took 5 bases from V and 4 from J; bases not matched to a gene: 11. CDR3 amino acids: CASSSPLSGRRETQYF. The CDR3 bases are TGTGCCAGCAGTAGCCCGCTGAGCGGGAGGCGAGAGACCCAGTACTTC.

With regard to this clonotype: One end of the junction is discordant with germline, which a read error may explain. The V call is TRBV6-1, the J call TRBJ2-5, with D possibly being TRBD1 (7 bases). Germline CDR1 and CDR2: MNHNS and SASEGT. The CDR3 is 13 amino acids. For the CDR3, the DNA is TGTGCCAGCAGTAGACAGGGAGGAGAGACCCGGTACTTC. Amino acids: CASSRQGGETRYF.

This clonotype came up once. The rearrangement uses TRBV19 and TRBJ1-1; no definite D call. V lost 5 bases, J lost 6 bases, and 19 bases lay in between. There are 15 residues in the CDR3. Germline V gene lookup returns CDR1 LNHDA and CDR2 SQIVND (reference sequence). The CDR3 DNA is TGTGCCAGTAGTCTGGTTCCTCAAGGTCCCGCTGAAGCTTTCTTT. Amino acid sequence: CASSLVPQGPAEAFF.